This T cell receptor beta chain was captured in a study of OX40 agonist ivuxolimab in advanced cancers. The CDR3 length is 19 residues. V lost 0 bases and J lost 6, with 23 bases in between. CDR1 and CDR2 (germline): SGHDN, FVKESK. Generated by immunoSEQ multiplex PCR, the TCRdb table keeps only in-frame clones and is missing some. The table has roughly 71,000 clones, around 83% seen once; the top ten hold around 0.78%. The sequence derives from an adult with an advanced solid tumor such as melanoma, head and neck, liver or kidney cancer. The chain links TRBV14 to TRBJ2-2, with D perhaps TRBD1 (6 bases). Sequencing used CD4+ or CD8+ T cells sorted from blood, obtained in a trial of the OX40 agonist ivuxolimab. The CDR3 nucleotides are TGTGCCAGCAGCCAAGATCTAGGAGCCAGGGGAATCGGGTCCGGGGAGCTGTTTTTT. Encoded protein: CASSQDLGARGIGSGELFF. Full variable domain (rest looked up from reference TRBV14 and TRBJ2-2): EAGVTQFPSHSVIEKGQTVTLRCDPISGHDNLYWYRRVMGKEIKFLLHFVKESKQDESGMPNNRFLAERTGGTYSTLKVQPAELEDSGVYFCASSQDLGARGIGSGELFFGEGSRLTVL.